This is a list of T cell receptor beta chains from one sample in a study of T cell changes during pregnancy in multiple sclerosis. The repertoire was sequenced with immunoSEQ multiplex PCR; TCRdb's copy has only in-frame clones and lacks some. Of about 39,000 clones in the sample, 90% were seen once. The sample was CD4+ T cells from peripheral blood mononuclear cells, taken in the first trimester of pregnancy. Every receptor here comes from a female donor in good health, enrolled as a control in a pregnancy study. Each CDR3 is given with its conserved first and last residue. The order of the fields is D gene, V gene, clone size, J gene, CDR3 protein, CDR3 DNA. D genes are given only for firm matches. Only some rows state a clone size, as once, few, many or a class for expanded clones.

NA	TRBV7-2	NA	TRBJ1-4	CASSLGTRRTNEKLFF	TGTGCCAGCAGCTTAGGTACCAGGAGGACTAATGAAAAACTGTTTTTT
TRBD1	TRBV6-6	NA	TRBJ2-5	CASRAGDRGETQYF	TGTGCCAGCAGAGCCGGGGACAGAGGGGAGACCCAGTACTTC
NA	TRBV5-1	NA	TRBJ2-7	CASSNGQPYEQYF	TGCGCCAGCAGTAATGGACAGCCCTACGAGCAGTACTTC
TRBD1	TRBV5-1	NA	TRBJ1-2	CASSDGTASSDTF	TGCGCCAGCAGCGACGGGACAGCCTCCAGTGACACCTTC
NA	TRBV7-3	NA	TRBJ2-5	CASSLSARGETQYF	TGTGCCAGCAGCTTATCAGCCAGAGGGGAGACCCAGTACTTC
NA	TRBV27	NA	TRBJ2-6	CASSFVTGANVLTF	TGTGCCAGCAGTTTTGTCACTGGGGCCAACGTCCTGACTTTC
NA	TRBV6-5	NA	TRBJ1-1	CASSFQGTEAFF	TGTGCCAGCAGTTTTCAGGGTACTGAAGCTTTCTTT
NA	TRBV7-2	NA	TRBJ1-2	CASSTTAGQGNYGYTF	TGTGCCAGCAGCACAACCGCCGGTCAGGGGAACTATGGCTACACCTTC
NA	TRBV28	NA	TRBJ1-4	CASSRLGQGVEKLFF	TGTGCCAGCAGTCGCTTGGGCCAGGGCGTCGAAAAACTGTTTTTT
NA	TRBV7-9	NA	TRBJ2-7	CASSLLGVNYEQYF	TGTGCCAGCAGCTTATTAGGGGTAAACTACGAGCAGTACTTC
TRBD1	TRBV4-3	NA	TRBJ1-2	CASSHADGQGGNYGYTF	TGCGCCAGCAGCCACGCTGACGGACAGGGAGGCAACTATGGCTACACCTTC
TRBD2	TRBV25-1	NA	TRBJ2-5	CASSAPTSGGVKETQYF	TGTGCCAGCAGTGCACCGACTAGCGGGGGGGTCAAAGAGACCCAGTACTTC
NA	TRBV5-8	once	TRBJ2-1	CASSRTRGNEQFF	TGTGCCAGCAGCCGGACCCGGGGGAATGAGCAGTTCTTC
TRBD1	TRBV4-3	NA	TRBJ1-4	CASSSTGTGYEKLFF	TGCGCCAGCAGCTCTACCGGGACAGGGTATGAAAAACTGTTTTTT
TRBD1	TRBV29-1	NA	TRBJ2-5	CSARDREGQETQYF	TGCAGCGCCCGGGACAGGGAAGGCCAAGAGACCCAGTACTTC
NA	TRBV7-2	once	TRBJ1-3	CASSFGGEGNTIYF	TGTGCCAGCAGCTTTGGAGGGGAAGGAAACACCATATATTTT
TRBD2	TRBV11-2	few	TRBJ2-3	CASTTRGGGTDTQYF	TGTGCCAGCACAACTCGCGGGGGGGGCACAGATACGCAGTATTTT
TRBD1	TRBV28	NA	TRBJ1-3	CASSLPGTGLGNTIYF	TGTGCCAGCAGTTTGCCAGGGACAGGGTTAGGAAACACCATATATTTT
NA	TRBV5-4	few	TRBJ1-2	CASSLALQGFNGYTF	TGTGCCAGCAGCTTGGCCCTACAGGGCTTTAATGGCTACACCTTC
TRBD2	TRBV29-1	NA	TRBJ2-3	CSVRSRGDSDTQYF	TGCAGCGTTCGGTCGCGGGGGGACTCAGATACGCAGTATTTT
NA	TRBV6-4	NA	TRBJ2-7	CASRLGHPYEQYF	TGTGCCAGCAGGCTGGGACACCCCTACGAGCAGTACTTC
TRBD1	TRBV5-8	NA	TRBJ2-1	CASSRTTGTANYNEQFF	TGTGCCAGCAGCCGAACCACCGGGACAGCAAACTACAATGAGCAGTTCTTC
NA	TRBV28	few	TRBJ1-2	CASSETLYGYTF	TGTGCCAGCAGCGAGACTCTGTATGGCTACACCTTC
NA	TRBV11-2	NA	TRBJ1-5	CASSLDRARADQPQHF	TGTGCCAGCAGCTTAGATCGGGCCAGGGCTGATCAGCCCCAGCATTTT
NA	TRBV7-9	NA	TRBJ1-2	CASSRDGKVQGYTF	TGTGCCAGCAGCCGAGACGGGAAGGTGCAGGGCTACACCTTC
NA	TRBV6-1	NA	TRBJ1-6	CASTQGNYNSPLHF	TGTGCCAGCACCCAGGGGAACTATAATTCACCCCTCCACTTT
NA	TRBV7-9	NA	TRBJ1-3	CASSLQGFSGNTIYF	TGTGCCAGCAGCTTACAGGGATTCTCTGGAAACACCATATATTTT
NA	TRBV30	NA	TRBJ2-7	CAWSQNYEQYF	TGTGCCTGGAGCCAAAACTACGAGCAGTACTTC
NA	TRBV6-1	NA	TRBJ1-1	CASSGTTGIAFF	TGTGCCAGCAGTGGAACAACAGGAATAGCTTTCTTT
TRBD1	TRBV7-2	NA	TRBJ2-4	CASSSASRTGKNIQYF	TGTGCCAGCAGCTCGGCGTCTAGGACAGGGAAAAACATTCAGTACTTC
NA	TRBV27	NA	TRBJ2-7	CASSSRQVPWEQYF	TGTGCCAGCAGTTCCCGGCAGGTCCCATGGGAGCAGTACTTC
TRBD2	TRBV4-3	once	TRBJ2-7	CASSPRGARSYEQYF	TGCGCCAGCAGCCCGCGGGGGGCCCGATCCTACGAGCAGTACTTC
NA	TRBV19	NA	TRBJ1-5	CASSVGIGLNNQPQHF	TGTGCCAGTAGTGTGGGAATAGGACTAAACAATCAGCCCCAGCATTTT
NA	TRBV18	NA	TRBJ1-6	CASSPGGNSPLHF	TGTGCCAGCTCACCAGGGGGCAATTCACCCCTCCACTTT
NA	TRBV6-4	NA	TRBJ1-6	CASSVGGSNSPLHF	TGTGCCAGCAGTGTTGGAGGGTCCAATTCACCCCTCCACTTT
NA	TRBV1	NA	TRBJ1-1	CTSSQGSKDFRAFF	TGCACCAGCAGCCAAGGCTCAAAGGACTTTCGAGCTTTCTTT